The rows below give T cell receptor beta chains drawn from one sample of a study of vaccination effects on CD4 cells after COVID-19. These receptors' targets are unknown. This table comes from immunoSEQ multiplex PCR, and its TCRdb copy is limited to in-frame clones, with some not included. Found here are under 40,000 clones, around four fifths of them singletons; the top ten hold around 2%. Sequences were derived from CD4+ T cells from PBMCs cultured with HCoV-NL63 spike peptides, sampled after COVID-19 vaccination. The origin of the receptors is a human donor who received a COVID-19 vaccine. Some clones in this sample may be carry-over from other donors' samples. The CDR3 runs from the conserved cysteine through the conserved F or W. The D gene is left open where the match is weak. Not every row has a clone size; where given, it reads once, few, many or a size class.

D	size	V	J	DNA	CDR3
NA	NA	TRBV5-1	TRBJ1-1	TGCGCCAGCAGCTTGGATTGGGGTGATGAAGCTTTCTTT	CASSLDWGDEAFF
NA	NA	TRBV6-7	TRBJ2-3	TGTGCCAGCAGTTACTCCTTGGTAGGGGGTGGGCAGTATTTT	CASSYSLVGGGQYF
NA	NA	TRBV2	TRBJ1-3	TGTGCCAGCAGCCCAATACGGACAGCCTCTGGAAACACCATATATTTT	CASSPIRTASGNTIYF
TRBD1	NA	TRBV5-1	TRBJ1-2	TGCGCCAGCAGCTTGGCCATACAGGGGAACTATGGCTACACCTTC	CASSLAIQGNYGYTF
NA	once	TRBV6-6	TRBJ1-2	TGTGCCAGCTCCGCATCCGGGACCGCAGGTTCTGGCTACACCTTC	CASSASGTAGSGYTF
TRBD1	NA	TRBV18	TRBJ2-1	TGTGCCAGCTCTGTCCTCCCTCCGGGACAGGGGGTTAATGAGCAGTTCTTC	CASSVLPPGQGVNEQFF
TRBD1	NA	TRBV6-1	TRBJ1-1	TGTGCCAGCAGTGAAGGGGTCAGGGGGCGTTCTGAAGCTTTCTTT	CASSEGVRGRSEAFF
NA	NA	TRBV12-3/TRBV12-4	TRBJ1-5	TGTGCCAGCAGTTTCGGGAATCAGCCCCAGCATTTT	CASSFGNQPQHF
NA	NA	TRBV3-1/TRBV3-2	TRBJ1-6	TGTGCCAGCAGCGCCCCACCCAGTAATTCACCCCTCCACTTT	CASSAPPSNSPLHF
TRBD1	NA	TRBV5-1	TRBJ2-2	TGCGCCAGCAGCAGAACAGGGGGCGCGTCGACCGGGGAGCTGTTTTTT	CASSRTGGASTGELFF
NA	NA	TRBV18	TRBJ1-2	TGTGCCAGCTCAATAAGACAGGAAAACTATGGCTACACCTTC	CASSIRQENYGYTF
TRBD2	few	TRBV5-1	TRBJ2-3	TGCGCCAGCAGCTTGCTTACGGGGGGTGGCACAGATACGCAGTATTTT	CASSLLTGGGTDTQYF
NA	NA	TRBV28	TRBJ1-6	TGTGCCAGCACCCGAGGGGGGGCCAGCGCCAATTCACCCCTCCACTTT	CASTRGGASANSPLHF
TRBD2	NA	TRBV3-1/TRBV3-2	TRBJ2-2	TGTGCCAGCAGCCAAGGACTAGCGGGGGGGCCTAGCGGGGAGCTGTTTTTT	CASSQGLAGGPSGELFF
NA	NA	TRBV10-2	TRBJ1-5	TGCGCCAGCAGTGACGGACAGAGCAATCAGCCCCAGCATTTT	CASSDGQSNQPQHF
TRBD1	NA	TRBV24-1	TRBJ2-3	TGTGCCACCAGTGATCCCGGGCGAGGGGGCGTCGCAGATACGCAGTATTTT	CATSDPGRGGVADTQYF
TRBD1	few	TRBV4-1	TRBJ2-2	TGCGCCAGCAGCAATGGACAGGGGAAGTTTGGGGAGCTGTTTTTT	CASSNGQGKFGELFF
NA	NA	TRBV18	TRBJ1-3	TGTGCCAGCTCTGAACGAACAGGGTCTGGAAACACCATATATTTT	CASSERTGSGNTIYF
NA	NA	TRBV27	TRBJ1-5	TGTGCCAGCAGTTCTAGGATCGGGGGGGGCCGCGGCAATCAGCCCCAGCATTTT	CASSSRIGGGRGNQPQHF
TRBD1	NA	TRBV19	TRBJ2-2	TGTGCCAGTAGTATCGACAGGGGGCCGTCGAGATATTTAGGCGGGGAGCTGTTTTTT	CASSIDRGPSRYLGGELFF
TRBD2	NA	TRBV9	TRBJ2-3	TGTGCCAGCAGCGTTACCAGCGGGGGGGCACCAGATACGCAGTATTTT	CASSVTSGGAPDTQYF
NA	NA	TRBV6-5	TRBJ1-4	TGTGCCAGCAGGCCCAGGGAATCAAGGGAAAAACTGTTTTTT	CASRPRESREKLFF
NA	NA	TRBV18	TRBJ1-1	TGTGCCAGCTCACCACCGGGCCAGGGGATGAACACTGAAGCTTTCTTT	CASSPPGQGMNTEAFF
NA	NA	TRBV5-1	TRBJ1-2	TGCGCCAGCAGCTTGGCTTCCGGGGACCCCTATGGCTACACCTTC	CASSLASGDPYGYTF
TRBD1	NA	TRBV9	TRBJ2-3	TGTGCCAGCAGCAATGGACAGGGGGCGGGCACAGATACGCAGTATTTT	CASSNGQGAGTDTQYF
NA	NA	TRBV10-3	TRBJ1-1	TGTGCCATCAGTGCTGCGGGGTGGACTGAAGCTTTCTTT	CAISAAGWTEAFF
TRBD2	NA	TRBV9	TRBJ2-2	TGTGCCAGCAGCGTCGGCCTAGCGGGCACCGGGGAGCTGTTTTTT	CASSVGLAGTGELFF
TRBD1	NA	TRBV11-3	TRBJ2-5	TGTGCCAGCAGCGCCCGACAGGGGCCGGGGGAGACCCAGTACTTC	CASSARQGPGETQYF
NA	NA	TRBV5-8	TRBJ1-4	TGTGCCAGCAGCTTGGGGGTCTTTAATGAAAAACTGTTTTTT	CASSLGVFNEKLFF
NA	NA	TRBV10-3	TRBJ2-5	TGTGCCATCAGTGACAGGGGAGGGGACCAAGAGACCCAGTACTTC	CAISDRGGDQETQYF
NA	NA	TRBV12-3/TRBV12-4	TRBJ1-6	TGTGCCAGCAGCTTAAACAATTCACCCCTCCACTTT	CASSLNNSPLHF
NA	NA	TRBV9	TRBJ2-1	TGTGCCAGCAGCGCTTCACCGAGCGGACCCTACAATGAGCAGTTCTTC	CASSASPSGPYNEQFF
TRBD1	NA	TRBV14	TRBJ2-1	TGTGCCAGCAGCCGGGACAGACCAACCTACAATGAGCAGTTCTTC	CASSRDRPTYNEQFF
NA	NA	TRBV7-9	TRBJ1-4	TGTGCCAGCAGCCCAGGAGGGAATGCGGTTGAAAAACTGTTTTTT	CASSPGGNAVEKLFF
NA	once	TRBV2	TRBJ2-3	TGTGCCAGCAGAGGGGCGGGGGATACGCAGTATTTT	CASRGAGDTQYF
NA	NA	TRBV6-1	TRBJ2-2	TGTGCCAGCAGTGAAGGGACACCAAACACCGGGGAGCTGTTTTTT	CASSEGTPNTGELFF
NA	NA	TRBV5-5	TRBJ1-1	TGTGCCAGCAGCTCCCGCTACGGCAGGATGAACACTGAAGCTTTCTTT	CASSSRYGRMNTEAFF
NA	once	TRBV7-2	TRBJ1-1	TGTGCCAGCAGCTTAGATTTAGTTAGTGAAGCTTTCTTT	CASSLDLVSEAFF
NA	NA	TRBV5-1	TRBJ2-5	TGCGCCAGCAGCCCCGGACACACACAAGAGACCCAGTACTTC	CASSPGHTQETQYF
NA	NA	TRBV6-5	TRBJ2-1	TGTGCCAGCAGTTTCAGCAGGGACAATGAGCAGTTCTTC	CASSFSRDNEQFF
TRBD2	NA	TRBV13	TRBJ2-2	TGTGCCAGCAGGCCTACTAGCGGGAGAGGGGAGCTGTTTTTT	CASRPTSGRGELFF
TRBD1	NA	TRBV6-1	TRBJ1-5	TGTGCCAGCAGTGAGGACAGGGGAGGTCAGCCCCAGCATTTT	CASSEDRGGQPQHF
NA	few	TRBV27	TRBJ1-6	TGTGCCAGCACCCGGGACACTAATTCACCCCTCCACTTT	CASTRDTNSPLHF
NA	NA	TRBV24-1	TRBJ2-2	TGTGCCACCAGTGACCCCGGGAGGGCAGGGGGGCGTACCGGGGAGCTGTTTTTT	CATSDPGRAGGRTGELFF
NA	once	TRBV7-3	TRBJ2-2	TGTGCCAGCAGCCCTACTCCAACCGGGGAGCTGTTTTTT	CASSPTPTGELFF